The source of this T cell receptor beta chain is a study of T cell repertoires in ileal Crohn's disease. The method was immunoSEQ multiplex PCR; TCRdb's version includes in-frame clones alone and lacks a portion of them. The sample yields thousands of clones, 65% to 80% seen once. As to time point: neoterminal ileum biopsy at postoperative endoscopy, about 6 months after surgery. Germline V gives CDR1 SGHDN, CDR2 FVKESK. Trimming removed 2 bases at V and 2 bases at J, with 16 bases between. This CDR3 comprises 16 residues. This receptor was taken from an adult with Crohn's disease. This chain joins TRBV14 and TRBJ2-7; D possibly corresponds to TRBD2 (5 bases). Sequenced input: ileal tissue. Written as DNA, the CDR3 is TGTGCCAGCAGCCAAAACTTGGGGAGCCTCCCCTACGAGCAGTACTTC. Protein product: CASSQNLGSLPYEQYF.